A selection of T cell receptor beta chains follows, all from one sample in a study of early T cells in non-severe SARS-CoV-2 infection. TCRdb itself ran the 5' RACE reads through MiXCR, one entry per CDR3 protein. Here the sample spans approximately 71,000 distinct CDR3 sequences, 12% being singletons. Sequenced sample: whole blood. These receptors were taken from an adult who was a healthcare worker with PCR-confirmed SARS-CoV-2 infection or an uninfected control (not recorded which). Each CDR3 is given without its conserved first and last residue. Part of the rows lack a size; the others show once, few, many or a class for expanded clones.

clone size | J gene | V gene | CDR3 protein
few | TRBJ2-3 | TRBV7-9 | ASSPGGAARTTDTQY
few | TRBJ1-5 | TRBV9 | ASSVGRDFNQPQH
many | TRBJ1-5 | TRBV20-1 | SASDLGDSNQPQH
- | TRBJ2-5 | TRBV20-1 | SASSPDWVGETQY
few | TRBJ2-2 | TRBV5-1 | ASSPTGETGELF
- | TRBJ1-5 | TRBV27 | ASSLQGFNQPQH
- | TRBJ2-2 | TRBV11-3 | ASSLLENTGELF
few | TRBJ2-5 | TRBV7-6 | ASSPSRLGVETQY
- | TRBJ2-7 | TRBV28 | ASSSQPGTPSEQY
many | TRBJ1-3 | TRBV3-1 | ASSQGWGSGGNTIY
- | TRBJ2-2 | TRBV2 | ASNPAGVGAGELF
few | TRBJ1-2 | TRBV5-4 | ASIDQDAYGGYT
- | TRBJ2-3 | TRBV7-6 | TSSPWTTDTQY
few | TRBJ1-2 | TRBV6-5 | ASSYLRTGLHYGYT
many | TRBJ2-5 | TRBV29-1 | SARQGSGETQY
few | TRBJ2-2 | TRBV11-2 | ASRPGPNTGELF
- | TRBJ1-2 | TRBV7-3 | ASSPYLGEGYT
many | TRBJ2-7 | TRBV4-1 | ASSQGPYDEQY
few | TRBJ2-5 | TRBV13 | ASSFGTAAQETQY
- | TRBJ1-5 | TRBV11-2 | VSSLDRNQPQH
- | TRBJ2-7 | TRBV5-1 | ASSPGLAGGFYEQY
- | TRBJ1-5 | TRBV4-2 | ASSQQTGERQPQH
many | TRBJ2-5 | TRBV5-1 | ASRSGRGSQETQY
- | TRBJ2-1 | TRBV4-1 | ASSQEGNEQF
many | TRBJ2-5 | TRBV4-1 | ASKLAGGPGETQY
few | TRBJ2-1 | TRBV29-1 | SVLTSGNEQF
many | TRBJ1-2 | TRBV2 | ASSARDRVTMGGYT
many | TRBJ2-1 | TRBV27 | ATRRSQGNPNEQF
- | TRBJ2-5 | TRBV11-3 | ASSLGTKTRETQY
- | TRBJ2-2 | TRBV19 | ASNVGGPHTGELF
- | TRBJ2-1 | TRBV11-2 | ASSLTGQSYNEQF